Listed below are T cell receptor beta chains from one sample, sequenced in a study of cytomegalovirus exposure and HLA in healthy donors. Measured with immunoSEQ multiplex PCR; TCRdb has only the in-frame clones, and not every one. The data contain approximately 300,000 clones, roughly 88% of them seen just once; the ten biggest clones take up more than 0.8%. The sample was PBMCs. All receptors derive from a woman younger than 35 in good health and CMV-seronegative. Each CDR3 is given with its conserved first and last residue. The D gene is left open where the match is weak. Clone size appears in some rows only: once, few, many, or a class for an expanded clone.

J gene	D gene	V gene	clone size	CDR3 DNA	CDR3 protein
TRBJ2-2	-	TRBV5-1	-	TGCGCCAGCAGCTTGGCAATTAGCTGGAACACCGGGGAGCTGTTTTTT	CASSLAISWNTGELFF
TRBJ2-5	-	TRBV4-3	-	TGCGCCAGCAGCGACCGGGCCACCGGGGTGGGAGAGACCCAGTACTTC	CASSDRATGVGETQYF
TRBJ1-4	-	TRBV6-5	few	TGTGCCAGCAGTTACGGCTCGTTCAATGAAAAACTGTTTTTT	CASSYGSFNEKLFF
TRBJ2-3	TRBD2	TRBV11-3	-	TGTGCCAGCAGCCGGTCTAGCGGGAAGATGTATTTT	CASSRSSGKMYF
TRBJ2-1	-	TRBV2	-	TGTGCCAGCAGCCCCCCTGGCGGCAATGAGCAGTTCTTC	CASSPPGGNEQFF
TRBJ2-7	TRBD2	TRBV7-9	-	TGTGCCAGCAGCTTAAAGCTAGCGGGAAGGTACGAGCAGTACTTC	CASSLKLAGRYEQYF
TRBJ1-4	TRBD1	TRBV27	-	TGTGCCAGCAGTTTCACTCAGGGGGCGCAGAATGAAAAACTGTTTTTT	CASSFTQGAQNEKLFF
TRBJ2-1	TRBD2	TRBV4-3	-	TGCGCCAGCAGCCAAGATACTAGCGGGAGCTACAATGAGCAGTTCTTC	CASSQDTSGSYNEQFF
TRBJ2-7	-	TRBV29-1	-	TGCAGCGCACGGGGAGACTACGAGCAGTACTTC	CSARGDYEQYF
TRBJ2-7	TRBD1	TRBV7-2	-	TGTGCCAGCAGCCCCCGGACAGGGGACGAGCAGTACTTC	CASSPRTGDEQYF
TRBJ2-7	-	TRBV5-1	-	TGCGCCAGCAGCTTGGTAGGGGGTGGACTGGCAGGCTACGAGCAGTACTTC	CASSLVGGGLAGYEQYF
TRBJ1-2	-	TRBV28	-	TGTGCCAGCAGTACCACAGGGTTGCAGTATGGCTACACCTTC	CASSTTGLQYGYTF
TRBJ2-7	-	TRBV27	once	TGTGCCAGCAGTTTCAACTACGAGCAGTACTTC	CASSFNYEQYF
TRBJ1-2	-	TRBV10-2	-	TGCGCCAGCAGTGAATTCCACAGGGACATTTCCCTCCTTGGCTACACCTTC	CASSEFHRDISLLGYTF
TRBJ2-3	TRBD1	TRBV7-7	-	TGTGCTAGCAGCTTAGGGGGGACTCCGGGACAGGGGGCACGCACAGATACGCAGTATTTT	CASSLGGTPGQGARTDTQYF
TRBJ2-5	TRBD2	TRBV29-1	-	TGCAGCGTGGGACTAGCGGTACAAAAAGAGACCCAGTACTTC	CSVGLAVQKETQYF
TRBJ2-1	-	TRBV7-8	-	TGTGCCAGCAGCTTATACACAGGGCGGCAGTTCTTC	CASSLYTGRQFF
TRBJ1-5	-	TRBV7-2	-	TGTGCCAGCAGCTTAGCACAGAATCAGCCCCAGCATTTT	CASSLAQNQPQHF
TRBJ2-7	-	TRBV11-2	-	TGTGCCAGCAGCCAAACGGCAGGCCCCTACGAGCAGTACTTC	CASSQTAGPYEQYF
TRBJ1-5	-	TRBV2	-	TGTGCCAGCAGGAAGGCAGGACAGCCCCAGCATTTT	CASRKAGQPQHF
TRBJ1-2	TRBD1	TRBV4-3	-	TGCGCCAGCAGCCAAGATCTGGGGGACAGGGGATCGGACTATGGCTACACCTTC	CASSQDLGDRGSDYGYTF
TRBJ2-7	-	TRBV7-9	once	TGTGCCAGCCAACCGCCCAGGGCGTACGAGCAGTACTTC	CASQPPRAYEQYF
TRBJ2-5	-	TRBV25-1	-	TGTGCCAGCAGTGCCCCCCGAGCGCCCCAAGAGACCCAGTACTTC	CASSAPRAPQETQYF
TRBJ2-3	TRBD2	TRBV5-1	-	TGCGCCAGCAGTCGGGTAGCGGGAGGGCCGGGAACAGATACGCAGTATTTT	CASSRVAGGPGTDTQYF
TRBJ2-7	-	TRBV7-8	-	TGTGCCAGCAGCTTACGTAACTACGAGCAGTACTTC	CASSLRNYEQYF
TRBJ2-1	TRBD2	TRBV6-1	once	TGTGCCAGCAGATTAGCGGGAGAAGTCAATGAGCAGTTCTTC	CASRLAGEVNEQFF
TRBJ2-2	TRBD1	TRBV13	-	TGTGCCAGCACCACTATGGGGGACAGGGCGAACACCGGGGAGCTGTTTTTT	CASTTMGDRANTGELFF
TRBJ2-1	-	TRBV15	-	TGTGCCACCAGCAGAGATCGAGGAGTCTTTGAGCAGTTCTTC	CATSRDRGVFEQFF
TRBJ1-5	-	TRBV6-5	-	TGTGCCAGCAGTACGGGGGATTCCAGTCAGCCCCAGCATTTT	CASSTGDSSQPQHF
TRBJ2-7	TRBD2	TRBV6-5	-	TGTGCCAGCAGTTACCATAGCGGGATGTCCTACGAGCAGTACTTC	CASSYHSGMSYEQYF
TRBJ2-1	-	TRBV4-1	-	TGCGCCAGCAGCCACATCCCCCGGGACTCCTACAATGAGCAGTTCTTC	CASSHIPRDSYNEQFF
TRBJ2-7	TRBD1	TRBV5-1	-	TGCGCCAGCAGCTTGGACGGCTTAAGGCAGGGGGCGGACGAGCAGTACTTC	CASSLDGLRQGADEQYF
TRBJ2-6	TRBD1	TRBV11-2	-	TGTGCCAGCAGCATCGACAGGGCCACTGGGGCCAACGTCCTGACTTTC	CASSIDRATGANVLTF
TRBJ2-1	-	TRBV5-1	-	TGCGCCAGCAGCTTGTCGTCCAGGTACGATGAGCAGTTCTTC	CASSLSSRYDEQFF
TRBJ2-7	TRBD2	TRBV9	-	TGTGCCAGCAGCGTAGAAGCGGGGGGCGAGCAGTACTTC	CASSVEAGGEQYF
TRBJ1-4	-	TRBV7-9	few	TGTGCCAGCAGCTTGTTTCTGGCCGGGAATGAAAAACTGTTTTTT	CASSLFLAGNEKLFF
TRBJ2-7	TRBD2	TRBV4-3	-	TGCGCCAGCAGCCAAACTAGCGGCTACGAGCAGTACTTC	CASSQTSGYEQYF
TRBJ2-7	TRBD1	TRBV29-1	-	TGCAGCGTCCGGGGACAGGCCACCCCCTCCGAGCAGTACTTC	CSVRGQATPSEQYF
TRBJ1-5	TRBD1	TRBV27	-	TGTGCCAGCAGTCAGACAGGGGTAGGTAGCAATCAGCCCCAGCATTTT	CASSQTGVGSNQPQHF
TRBJ2-3	TRBD2	TRBV28	-	TGTGCCAGCACACTTACTAGCGGGACCGCAGATACGCAGTATTTT	CASTLTSGTADTQYF
TRBJ2-1	-	TRBV6-6	-	TGTGCCAGCAGTGCGGACTCCTACAATGAGCAGTTCTTC	CASSADSYNEQFF
TRBJ2-1	-	TRBV10-1	-	TGCGCCAGCAGTGCGGGGGAAGGGAACAATGAGCAGTTCTTC	CASSAGEGNNEQFF
TRBJ2-7	TRBD1	TRBV23-1	-	TGCGCCAGCAGTCACCCCTCTGCAGGGACAGGGGGATCTTACGAGCAGTACTTC	CASSHPSAGTGGSYEQYF